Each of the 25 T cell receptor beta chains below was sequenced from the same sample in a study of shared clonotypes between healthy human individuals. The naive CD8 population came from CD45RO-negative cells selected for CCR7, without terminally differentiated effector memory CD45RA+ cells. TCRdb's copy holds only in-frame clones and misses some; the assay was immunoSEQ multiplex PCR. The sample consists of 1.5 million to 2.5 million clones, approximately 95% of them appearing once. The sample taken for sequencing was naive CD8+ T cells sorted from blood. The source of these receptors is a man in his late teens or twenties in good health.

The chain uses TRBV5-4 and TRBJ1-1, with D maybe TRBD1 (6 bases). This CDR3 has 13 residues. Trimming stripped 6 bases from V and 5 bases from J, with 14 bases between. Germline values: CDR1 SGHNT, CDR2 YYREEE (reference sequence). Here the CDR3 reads CASTPPGVTEAFF. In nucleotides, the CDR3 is TGTGCCAGCACCCCGCCAGGGGTGACTGAAGCTTTCTTT.

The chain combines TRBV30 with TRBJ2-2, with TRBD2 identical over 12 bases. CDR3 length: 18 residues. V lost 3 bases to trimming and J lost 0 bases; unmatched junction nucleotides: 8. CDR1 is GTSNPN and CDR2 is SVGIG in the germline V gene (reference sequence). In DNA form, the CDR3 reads TGTGCCTGGAGCCTCGGACTAGCGGGAATGACGAACACCGGGGAGCTGTTTTTT. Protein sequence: CAWSLGLAGMTNTGELFF. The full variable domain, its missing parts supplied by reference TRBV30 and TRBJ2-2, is SQTIHQWPATLVQPVGSPLSLECTVEGTSNPNLYWYRQAAGRGLQLLFYSVGIGQISSEVPQNLSASRPQDRQFILSSKKLLLSDSGFYLCAWSLGLAGMTNTGELFFGEGSRLTVL.

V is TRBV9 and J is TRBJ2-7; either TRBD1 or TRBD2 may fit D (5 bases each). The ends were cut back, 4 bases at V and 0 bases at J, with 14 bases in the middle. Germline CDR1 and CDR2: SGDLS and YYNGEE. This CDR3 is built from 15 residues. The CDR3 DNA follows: TGTGCCAGCAGCCCCGAGGGGTACAACTCCTACGAGCAGTACTTC. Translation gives CASSPEGYNSYEQYF.

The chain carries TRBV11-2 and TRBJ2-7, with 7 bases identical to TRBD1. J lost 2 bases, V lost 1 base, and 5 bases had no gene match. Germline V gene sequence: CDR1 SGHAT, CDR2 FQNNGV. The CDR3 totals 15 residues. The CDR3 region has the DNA TGTGCCAGCAGCTTAGTGGGACAGACTCCCTACGAGCAGTACTTC. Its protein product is CASSLVGQTPYEQYF.

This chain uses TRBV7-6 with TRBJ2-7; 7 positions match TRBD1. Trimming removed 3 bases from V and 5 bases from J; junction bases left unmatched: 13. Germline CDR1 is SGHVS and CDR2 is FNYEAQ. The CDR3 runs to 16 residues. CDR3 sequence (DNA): TGTGCCAGCAGCTTTAGAGATGGCAGGGGGATCGACGAGCAGTACTTC. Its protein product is CASSFRDGRGIDEQYF. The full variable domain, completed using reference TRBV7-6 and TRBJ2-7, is GAGVSQSPRYKVTKRGQDVALRCDPISGHVSLYWYRQALGQGPEFLTYFNYEAQQDKSGLPNDRFSAERPEGSISTLTIQRTEQRDSAMYRCASSFRDGRGIDEQYFGPGTRLTVT.

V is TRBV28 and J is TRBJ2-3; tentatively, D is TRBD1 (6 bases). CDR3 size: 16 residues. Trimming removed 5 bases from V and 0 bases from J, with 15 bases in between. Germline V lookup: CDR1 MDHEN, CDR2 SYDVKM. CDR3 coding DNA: TGTGCCAGCAGTCCGTCGGACAGTCCTAGCACAGATACGCAGTATTTT. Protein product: CASSPSDSPSTDTQYF.

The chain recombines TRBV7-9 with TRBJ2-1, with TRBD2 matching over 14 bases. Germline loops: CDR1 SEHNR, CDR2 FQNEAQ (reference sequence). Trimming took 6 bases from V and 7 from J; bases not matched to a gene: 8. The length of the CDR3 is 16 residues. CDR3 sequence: CASSSRGTSGSNEQFF. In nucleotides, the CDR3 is TGTGCCAGCAGTTCCCGAGGGACTAGCGGGAGTAATGAGCAGTTCTTC.

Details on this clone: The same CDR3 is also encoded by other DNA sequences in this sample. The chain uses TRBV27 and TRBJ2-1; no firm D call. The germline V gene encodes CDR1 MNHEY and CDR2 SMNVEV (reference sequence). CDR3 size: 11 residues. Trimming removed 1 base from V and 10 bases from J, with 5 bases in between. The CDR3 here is CASSLFGEQFF. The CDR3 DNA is TGTGCCAGCAGTTTATTTGGGGAGCAGTTCTTC.

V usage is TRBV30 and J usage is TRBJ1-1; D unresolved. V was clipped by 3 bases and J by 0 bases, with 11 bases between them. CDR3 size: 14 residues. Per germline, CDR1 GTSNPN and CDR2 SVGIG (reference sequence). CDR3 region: CAWRWEDMNTEAFF. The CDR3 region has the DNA TGTGCCTGGAGGTGGGAGGATATGAACACTGAAGCTTTCTTT. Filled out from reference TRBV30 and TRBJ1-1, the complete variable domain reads SQTIHQWPATLVQPVGSPLSLECTVEGTSNPNLYWYRQAAGRGLQLLFYSVGIGQISSEVPQNLSASRPQDRQFILSSKKLLLSDSGFYLCAWRWEDMNTEAFFGQGTRLTVV.

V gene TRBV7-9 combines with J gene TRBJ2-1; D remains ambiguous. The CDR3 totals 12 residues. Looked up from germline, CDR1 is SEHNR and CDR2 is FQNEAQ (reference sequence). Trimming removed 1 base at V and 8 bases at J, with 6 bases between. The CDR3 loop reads CASSLGFHEQFF. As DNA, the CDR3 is TGTGCCAGCAGCTTAGGGTTCCATGAGCAGTTCTTC.

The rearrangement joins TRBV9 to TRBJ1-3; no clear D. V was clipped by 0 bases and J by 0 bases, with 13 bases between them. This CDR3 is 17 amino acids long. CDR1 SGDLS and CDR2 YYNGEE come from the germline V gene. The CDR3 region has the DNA TGTGCCAGCAGCGTAGTGCCCAACGTTGACTCTGGAAACACCATATATTTT. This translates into CASSVVPNVDSGNTIYF. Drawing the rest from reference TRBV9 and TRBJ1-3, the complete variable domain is DSGVTQTPKHLITATGQRVTLRCSPRSGDLSVYWYQQSLDQGLQFLIQYYNGEERAKGNILERFSAQQFPDLHSELNLSSLELGDSALYFCASSVVPNVDSGNTIYFGEGSWLTVV.

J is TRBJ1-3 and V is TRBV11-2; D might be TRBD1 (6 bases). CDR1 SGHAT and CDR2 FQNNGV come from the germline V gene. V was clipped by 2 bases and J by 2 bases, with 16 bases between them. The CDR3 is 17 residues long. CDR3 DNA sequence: TGTGCCAGCAGCTTAACGGCGAGGGGGGGGCCTGGAAACACCATATATTTT. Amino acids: CASSLTARGGPGNTIYF.

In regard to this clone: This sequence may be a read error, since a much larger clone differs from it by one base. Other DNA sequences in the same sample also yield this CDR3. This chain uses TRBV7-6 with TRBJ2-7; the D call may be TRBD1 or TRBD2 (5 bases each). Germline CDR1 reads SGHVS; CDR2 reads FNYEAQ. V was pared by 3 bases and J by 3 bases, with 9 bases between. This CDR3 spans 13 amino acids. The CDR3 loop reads CASSLGPGYEQYF. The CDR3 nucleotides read TGTGCCAGCAGCTTGGGACCGGGCTACGAGCAGTACTTC.

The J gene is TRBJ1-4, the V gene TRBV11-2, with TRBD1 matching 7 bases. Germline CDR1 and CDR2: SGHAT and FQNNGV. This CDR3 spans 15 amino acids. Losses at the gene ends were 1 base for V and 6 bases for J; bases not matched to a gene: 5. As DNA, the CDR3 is TGTGCCAGCAGCTTAGGCGGCAGGGGGGATGAAAAACTGTTTTTT. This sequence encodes CASSLGGRGDEKLFF.

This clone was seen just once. The CDR3 sequence is CASSLMGPSYEQYF. CDR3 coding DNA: TGCGCCAGCAGCTTGATGGGGCCCTCCTACGAGCAGTACTTC. The rearrangement joins TRBV5-1 to TRBJ2-7; possible D gene TRBD1, 5 bases. This CDR3 contains 14 residues. Trimming shortened V by 1 base and J by 0 bases, and 8 bases separated the two germline ends. Germline V gives CDR1 SGHRS, CDR2 YFSETQ.

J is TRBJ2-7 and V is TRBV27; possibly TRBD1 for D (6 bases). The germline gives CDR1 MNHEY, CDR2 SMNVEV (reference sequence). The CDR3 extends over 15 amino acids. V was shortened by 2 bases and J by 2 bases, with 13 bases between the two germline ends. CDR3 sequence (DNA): TGTGCCAGCAGTTTACCCGGGACACCGACCTACGAGCAGTACTTC. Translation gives CASSLPGTPTYEQYF.

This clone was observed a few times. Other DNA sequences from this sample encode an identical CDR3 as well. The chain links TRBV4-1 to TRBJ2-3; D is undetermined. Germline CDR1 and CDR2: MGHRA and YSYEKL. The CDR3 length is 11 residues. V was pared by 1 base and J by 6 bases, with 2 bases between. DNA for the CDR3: TGCGCCAGCAGCCAAGGGGATACGCAGTATTTT. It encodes CASSQGDTQYF.

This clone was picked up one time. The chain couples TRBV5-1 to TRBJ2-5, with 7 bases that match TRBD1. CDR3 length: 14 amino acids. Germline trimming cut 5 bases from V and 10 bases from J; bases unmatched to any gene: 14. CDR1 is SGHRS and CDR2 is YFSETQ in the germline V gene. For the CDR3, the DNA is TGCGCCAGCAGACTTGACAGTGAGAGGGGGCTCCAGTACTTC. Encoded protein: CASRLDSERGLQYF.

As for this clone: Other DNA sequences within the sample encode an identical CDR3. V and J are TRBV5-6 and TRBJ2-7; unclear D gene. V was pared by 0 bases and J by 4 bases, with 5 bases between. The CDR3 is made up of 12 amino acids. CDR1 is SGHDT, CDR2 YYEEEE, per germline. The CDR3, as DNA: TGTGCCAGCAGCTTGGGCACGTACGAGCAGTACTTC. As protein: CASSLGTYEQYF.

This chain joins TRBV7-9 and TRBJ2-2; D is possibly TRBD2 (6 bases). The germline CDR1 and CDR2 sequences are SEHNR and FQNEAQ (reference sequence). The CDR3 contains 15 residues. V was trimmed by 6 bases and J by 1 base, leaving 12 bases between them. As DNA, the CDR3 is TGTGCCAGCAGTCCTCCGGGGGTGAACACCGGGGAGCTGTTTTTT. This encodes CASSPPGVNTGELFF.

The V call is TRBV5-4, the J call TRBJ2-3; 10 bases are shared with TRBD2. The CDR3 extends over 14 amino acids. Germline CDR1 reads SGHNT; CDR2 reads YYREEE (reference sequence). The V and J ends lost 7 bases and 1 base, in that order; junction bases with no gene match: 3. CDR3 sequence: CASVAGGGTDTQYF. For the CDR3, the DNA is TGTGCCAGCGTAGCGGGAGGAGGCACAGATACGCAGTATTTT.

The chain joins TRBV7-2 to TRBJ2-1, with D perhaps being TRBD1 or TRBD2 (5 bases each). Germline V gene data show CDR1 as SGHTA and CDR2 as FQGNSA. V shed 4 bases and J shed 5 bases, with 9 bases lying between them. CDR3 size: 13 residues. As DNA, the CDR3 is TGTGCCAGCAGCTGGGACGGTAACAATGAGCAGTTCTTC. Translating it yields CASSWDGNNEQFF.

The CDR3 DNA sequence: TGTGCCAGCAGCTTGGAAACAGGGAGGGAGACCCAGTACTTC. Protein sequence: CASSLETGRETQYF. The V gene is TRBV7-2, the J gene TRBJ2-5; possibly TRBD1 or TRBD2 for D (6 bases each). The V gene's germline CDR1 is SGHTA and CDR2 FQGNSA. V lost 3 bases to trimming and J lost 5 bases, with 13 bases between them. This CDR3 contains 14 residues.

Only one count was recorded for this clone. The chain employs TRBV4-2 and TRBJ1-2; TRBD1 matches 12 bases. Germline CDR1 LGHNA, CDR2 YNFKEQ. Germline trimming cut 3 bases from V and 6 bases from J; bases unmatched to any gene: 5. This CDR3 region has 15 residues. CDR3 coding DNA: TGTGCCAGCAGCCACCCGGGACAGGGGGCGGATGGCTACACCTTC. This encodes CASSHPGQGADGYTF.

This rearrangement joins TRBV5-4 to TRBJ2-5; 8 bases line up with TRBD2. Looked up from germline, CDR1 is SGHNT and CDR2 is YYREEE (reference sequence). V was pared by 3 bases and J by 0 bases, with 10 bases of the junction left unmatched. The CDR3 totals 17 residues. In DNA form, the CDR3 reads TGTGCCAGCAGCTCGGTACCTTTAGCGGGGTACCAAGAGACCCAGTACTTC. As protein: CASSSVPLAGYQETQYF.